Presented here are 5 T cell receptor beta chains from one specimen sequenced in a study of regulatory and conventional T cells in RAG deficiency. Genomic DNA came from blood conventional CD4+ T cells gated CD25-low CD127-high. Only in-frame clones appear in the TCRdb table, and some are missing; sequencing was by immunoSEQ multiplex PCR. The sample lists about 12,000 clones, around 92% occurring once. This sample also belongs to another study, concerning regulatory T cells. That source reports: Primers: 52 TRBV forward and 13 TRBJ reverse.

The sample taken for sequencing was CD4+ effector T cells sorted from blood. The origin of the receptors is a human donor in good health.

The genes are TRBV27 and TRBJ1-2; unclear D gene. The CDR3 contains 14 residues. Trimming shortened V by 5 bases and J by 4 bases, and 14 bases separated the two germline ends. Germline V gene data show CDR1 as MNHEY and CDR2 as SMNVEV (reference sequence). The CDR3 spells CASSRDGFPYGYTF. Here the CDR3 DNA reads TGTGCCAGCAGTCGCGACGGGTTCCCCTATGGCTACACCTTC.

This chain links TRBV7-6 with TRBJ1-3, with 7 bases that match TRBD1. The CDR3 loop spans 17 amino acids. Trimming removed 5 bases from V and 6 bases from J; junction bases left unmatched: 16. Germline CDR1 is SGHVS and CDR2 is FNYEAQ. The CDR3 DNA is TGTGCCAGCAGCCACATCGGGGCTAGGGGGCAAGAAAACACCATATATTTT. Translating gives CASSHIGARGQENTIYF.

The chain employs TRBV5-1 and TRBJ2-5; D may match TRBD1 or TRBD2 (5 bases each). CDR1 is SGHRS, CDR2 YFSETQ, per germline. Trimming removed 4 bases at V and 5 bases at J, with 21 bases between. The CDR3 is made up of 16 amino acids. The chain's CDR3 is CASSVRPGRGEETQYF. CDR3 in DNA: TGCGCCAGCAGCGTTCGGCCGGGGCGAGGGGAGGAGACCCAGTACTTC.

Written as DNA, the CDR3 is TGCGCCAGCAGCTTGTCTTCGGCAGGGACCGCCAAAAACATTCAGTACTTC. This sequence encodes CASSLSSAGTAKNIQYF. The chain joins TRBV5-1 to TRBJ2-4, with D perhaps given as TRBD1 or TRBD2 (5 bases each). V was trimmed by 1 base and J by 1 base, leaving 15 bases between them. This CDR3 region has 17 residues. In germline, CDR1 is SGHRS, CDR2 YFSETQ. The entire variable domain, with the rest obtained from reference TRBV5-1 and TRBJ2-4, is as follows: KAGVTQTPRYLIKTRGQQVTLSCSPISGHRSVSWYQQTPGQGLQFLFEYFSETQRNKGNFPGRFSGRQFSNSRSEMNVSTLELGDSALYLCASSLSSAGTAKNIQYFGAGTRLSVL.

V gene TRBV2 combines with J gene TRBJ2-3, with D perhaps TRBD1 (6 bases). The germline V gene has CDR1 SNHLY and CDR2 FYNNEI. Trimming stripped 3 bases from V and 6 bases from J, with 13 bases between. The CDR3 is 14 amino acids. The CDR3 DNA reads as TGTGCCAGCAGTGACCGACAGGCCTTCGATACGCAGTATTTT. This encodes CASSDRQAFDTQYF.